The 22 T cell receptor beta chains reported below all come from one sample, sequenced in a study of cytomegalovirus exposure and HLA in healthy donors. 13 Jbeta primers and 60 Vbeta primers were used for the PCR. Assay used: immunoSEQ multiplex PCR; TCRdb lists only in-frame clones, some missing. The table includes around 150,000 clones, 73% detected once. The specimen sequenced was PBMCs. The receptor set was obtained from a human donor in good health.

This CDR3 reads CASSSHRGTRKTYEQYF. The CDR3 DNA follows: TGTGCCAGCAGCTCACATCGAGGGACTAGAAAAACCTACGAGCAGTACTTC. V and J are TRBV11-2 and TRBJ2-7, with 8 bases lining up with TRBD2. Trimming cost V 4 bases and J 2 bases; bases outside gene matches: 13. Germline CDR1 SGHAT, CDR2 FQNNGV. This CDR3 contains 17 residues.

This chain links TRBV30 with TRBJ1-1; D might be TRBD1 (5 bases). This CDR3 is 12 amino acids long. V was clipped by 5 bases and J by 4 bases, with 11 bases between them. Germline CDR1 GTSNPN, CDR2 SVGIG (reference sequence). CDR3 loop: CAWEVGGTEAFF. The CDR3 nucleotides read TGTGCCTGGGAGGTCGGGGGCACTGAAGCTTTCTTT.

As DNA, the CDR3 is TGCGCCAGCATGGGACAGGGGCCCTACGAGCAGTACTTC. It codes for CASMGQGPYEQYF. The gene calls are TRBV4-1 and TRBJ2-5; TRBD1 aligns across 10 bases. The end of the DNA is better explained by TRBJ2-7, so the J call may be wrong. The CDR3 contains 13 residues. The germline gives CDR1 MGHRA, CDR2 YSYEKL.

The V gene is TRBV9, the J gene TRBJ2-5, with D possibly matching TRBD1 (5 bases). Germline V lookup: CDR1 SGDLS, CDR2 YYNGEE. V lost 4 bases and J 5 bases, leaving 12 bases between the germline ends. This CDR3 has 13 amino acids. The CDR3 nucleotides are TGTGCCAGCAGCCCGGACACCCGGGAGACCCAGTACTTC. This gives the protein CASSPDTRETQYF.

The chain joins TRBV2 to TRBJ2-5; a possible D gene is TRBD2 (5 bases). Trimming stripped 9 bases from V and 2 bases from J, with 13 bases between. This CDR3 has 13 residues. Germline lookup yields CDR1 SNHLY and CDR2 FYNNEI. CDR3 sequence reads: CASFATTQETQYF. Here the CDR3 DNA reads TGTGCCAGTTTTGCGACTACTCAAGAGACCCAGTACTTC.

The chain combines TRBV18 with TRBJ1-3; a weak D match, TRBD1 (5 bases). Per the germline V gene, CDR1 is KGHSH and CDR2 is LQKENI. V lost 2 bases and J 7 bases, leaving 15 bases between the germline ends. This CDR3 has 15 amino acids. The CDR3 bases are TGTGCCAGCTCACCAACGCGCGAGCGGGGGAACACCATATATTTT. It is translated as CASSPTRERGNTIYF.

The chain has TRBV25-1 and TRBJ2-2; D ambiguous. This CDR3 region has 14 residues. V was shortened by 0 bases and J by 7 bases, with 9 bases between the two germline ends. CDR1 is MGHDK and CDR2 is SYGVNS in the germline V gene. This chain's CDR3 is CASSEYIRLGELFF. The CDR3 DNA is TGTGCCAGCAGTGAATATATCAGGCTCGGGGAGCTGTTTTTT.

This clone was detected a few times. The genes are TRBV4-1 and TRBJ2-7; no reliable D call. The CDR3 consists of 16 residues. Trimming shortened V by 0 bases and J by 3 bases, and 15 bases separated the two germline ends. Germline V gene data show CDR1 as MGHRA and CDR2 as YSYEKL. This CDR3 reads CASSQETRPTVYEQYF. DNA for the CDR3: TGCGCCAGCAGCCAAGAAACTCGTCCAACCGTCTACGAGCAGTACTTC.

This rearrangement joins TRBV9 to TRBJ1-1; possible D gene TRBD1, 6 bases. The germline V gene has CDR1 SGDLS and CDR2 YYNGEE. The CDR3 loop spans 14 amino acids. V lost 2 bases to trimming and J lost 3 bases, with 11 bases between them. The DNA for the CDR3 is TGTGCCAGCAGCGTCTCAGGGGCCCACACTGAAGCTTTCTTT. It yields the protein CASSVSGAHTEAFF.

The CDR3 coding sequence is TGTGCCAGCAGTTTTCAGGGTCGGTCACCCCTCCACTTT. Translation gives CASSFQGRSPLHF. The J gene is TRBJ1-6, the V gene TRBV27; tentative D call: TRBD1 (5 bases). Germline assignment: CDR1 MNHEY and CDR2 SMNVEV (reference sequence). Trimming stripped 3 bases from V and 10 bases from J, with 10 bases between. The CDR3 runs to 13 residues.

This chain connects TRBV28 to TRBJ1-3; 7 bases align to TRBD1. Germline V lookup: CDR1 MDHEN, CDR2 SYDVKM. The CDR3 spans 14 residues. Trimming cost V 8 bases and J 0 bases; bases outside gene matches: 4. The CDR3 region has the DNA TGTGCCAGCGGACAGGAGAGCTCTGGAAACACCATATATTTT. Translation: CASGQESSGNTIYF.

The genes are TRBV5-1 and TRBJ2-7, with 14 nucleotides matching TRBD2. Germline CDR1 reads SGHRS; CDR2 reads YFSETQ. The CDR3 is 16 amino acids. V lost 4 bases and J lost 2; bases outside the gene matches: 5. The CDR3 is CASSRTSGRRTYEQYF. For the CDR3, the DNA is TGCGCCAGCAGCCGGACTAGCGGGAGGAGAACCTACGAGCAGTACTTC.

This chain links TRBV9 with TRBJ1-6, with TRBD1 as a possible D gene (5 bases). The CDR3 is made up of 15 amino acids. From germline, CDR1 is SGDLS and CDR2 YYNGEE. V lost 3 bases to trimming and J lost 4 bases, with 11 bases between them. The CDR3 region has the DNA TGTGCCAGCAGCGCGTCAGGGTTTTATAATTCACCCCTCCACTTT. Its protein product is CASSASGFYNSPLHF.

This clone was observed once. This chain connects TRBV7-3 to TRBJ2-1; 8 positions match TRBD2. The CDR3 has 15 residues. V was pared by 2 bases and J by 6 bases, with 6 bases of the junction left unmatched. From germline, CDR1 is SGHTA and CDR2 FQGTGA. The CDR3 DNA is TGTGCCAGCAGCTTACGTGGCGGGAGGTTCAATGAGCAGTTCTTC. Its translation: CASSLRGGRFNEQFF.

Points on this clone: Germline and junction disagree at one end, which may indicate a read error. This chain connects TRBV11-3 to TRBJ2-7, with 12 bases that match TRBD2. There are 12 residues in the CDR3. The V gene's germline CDR1 is SGHNT and CDR2 YENEEA. The CDR3 is CASSSTSGRNSF. Written as DNA, the CDR3 is TGTGCCAGCAGCTCAACTAGCGGGAGGAATTCCTTC.

This clone has more than one count but fewer than ten. The chain's CDR3 is CASSLAEYNYGYTF. CDR3 bases: TGTGCCAGCAGCTTAGCGGAGTACAACTATGGCTACACCTTC. V usage is TRBV11-1 and J usage is TRBJ1-2; the D is unclear. Trimming took 0 bases from V and 2 from J, leaving 7 bases between them. CDR3 length: 14 residues. Germline values: CDR1 SGHAT, CDR2 FQDESV (reference sequence).

This chain links TRBV2 with TRBJ1-3, with 8 bases that match TRBD1. The J segment lost 0 bases and the V segment lost 9 bases, leaving 4 bases of the junction unmatched. Germline lookup yields CDR1 SNHLY and CDR2 FYNNEI. The CDR3 has 14 amino acids. The CDR3: CARRTGNSGNTIYF. The CDR3 DNA reads TGTGCCAGAAGGACAGGGAACTCTGGAAACACCATATATTTT.

The V and J genes are TRBV7-3 and TRBJ2-7; D may be TRBD2 (6 bases). Germline assignment: CDR1 SGHTA and CDR2 FQGTGA. This CDR3 is 13 amino acids long. With 0 bases removed from V and 6 bases from J, the gap between germline ends came to 9 bases. The CDR3 loop reads CASSLTVGGEQYF. For the CDR3, the DNA is TGTGCCAGCAGCTTAACGGTCGGGGGCGAGCAGTACTTC.

With regard to this clone: The junction departs from the called germline gene at one end, perhaps through a read error. The CDR3 DNA reads as TGTGCCAGCAATGAACTGAGCTCCTACGAGCAGTACTTC. This sequence encodes CASNELSSYEQYF. The chain is built from TRBV2 and TRBJ2-7; D not resolved. The length of the CDR3 is 13 residues. The germline V gene encodes CDR1 SNHLY and CDR2 FYNNEI.

In its sample, this clone was seen a few times. The chain couples TRBV4-1 to TRBJ2-7; D is possibly TRBD1 (6 bases). V shed 2 bases and J shed 4 bases, with 24 bases lying between them. CDR1 MGHRA and CDR2 YSYEKL come from the germline V gene. This CDR3 is built from 18 residues. CDR3 coding DNA: TGCGCCAGCAGCCAACCTACCGCTCACTCAGGGGTTCGGTACGAGCAGTACTTC. Encoded protein: CASSQPTAHSGVRYEQYF.

The gene calls are TRBV4-1 and TRBJ1-3; D may be TRBD1 (5 bases). The CDR3 is made up of 14 amino acids. Germline CDR1 reads MGHRA; CDR2 reads YSYEKL. Deletions cut 4 bases from V and 4 bases from J, with 11 bases between. The DNA for the CDR3 is TGCGCCAGCAGCCCGGGACTGGGAGGAAACACCATATATTTT. Translating it yields CASSPGLGGNTIYF.

This clone was found a few times. For the CDR3, the DNA is TGCGCCAGCAGCCAGGCTCCCGGGACTAGCGGAAACAATGAGCAGTTCTTC. As protein: CASSQAPGTSGNNEQFF. The rearrangement links TRBV4-1 to TRBJ2-1, with TRBD2 matching 11 bases. The CDR3 loop spans 17 amino acids. Trimming took 3 bases from V and 5 from J; bases not matched to a gene: 9. CDR1 MGHRA and CDR2 YSYEKL come from the germline V gene.